This entry describes one T cell receptor (beta chain). Its antigen is undetermined. V lost 4 bases to trimming and J lost 2 bases, with 11 bases between them. This CDR3 has 14 amino acids. Germline loops: CDR1 MNHNS, CDR2 SASEGT. The data are from a study of shared clonotypes between healthy human individuals. Overall study context: Donors consisted of a couple of women and three men between 18 and 49.

Study-level results: The study generally estimated greater richness for naive than memory subsets.

The CD4+ fraction was divided into a CD45RA+ naive subset and a CD45RA-negative memory subset. Here immunoSEQ multiplex PCR was the method, and the copy in TCRdb shows in-frame clones only, minus some. The sample yields 2 million to 3 million clones, over 85% seen once. The sequenced material came from naive CD4+ T cells from PBMCs. Stated subset: CD45RA+ positively selected. This receptor was taken from a man younger than 30 in good health. Some clones in this sample may be carry-over from other donors' samples. The chain couples TRBV6-1 to TRBJ1-2; D not certain. This chain's CDR3 is CASSVGNANYGYTF. As DNA, the CDR3 is TGTGCCAGCAGTGTGGGCAATGCGAACTATGGCTACACCTTC.